A selection of T cell receptor beta chains follows, all from one sample in a study of beta chain features in type 1 diabetes. The assay was immunoSEQ multiplex PCR, and TCRdb's table has in-frame clones only and misses some. The table has about 360,000 clones, around 12% seen once. The sequencing sample was made of naive CD4+ T cells from blood. The source of these receptors is a man younger than 30 in good health. The CDR3 runs from the conserved cysteine through the conserved F or W. Fields, in order: clone size, J gene, V gene, D gene, CDR3 DNA, CDR3 protein. D genes are given only for firm matches. Rows give clone size only sometimes, using once, few, many, or a class for an expanded clone.

NA,TRBJ2-3,TRBV29-1,NA,TGCAGCGTTGAAGTCAGGGGTGGTATTGATACGCAGTATTTT,CSVEVRGGIDTQYF
NA,TRBJ1-5,TRBV9,TRBD1,TGTGCCAGCACCTTTTTTCCCGGGACAGGGATCAATCAGCCCCAGCATTTT,CASTFFPGTGINQPQHF
NA,TRBJ2-7,TRBV5-1,TRBD1,TGCGCCAGCAGCTTGGTAGTCAGGGGGTCCGGCGAGCAGTACTTC,CASSLVVRGSGEQYF
few,TRBJ2-3,TRBV11-2,TRBD1,TGTGCCAGCAGCATGGACAGGGTAACAGATACGCAGTATTTT,CASSMDRVTDTQYF
many,TRBJ1-2,TRBV29-1,NA,TGCAGCGTCGACGGCTCCGGGGGCTACACCTTC,CSVDGSGGYTF
few,TRBJ2-7,TRBV6-5,NA,TGTGCCAGCAGTATCGTAGGGGCGTACGAGCAGTACTTC,CASSIVGAYEQYF
NA,TRBJ1-1,TRBV29-1,NA,TGCAGCGTTGAAAAGGCAGGGAAGGGGACTGAAGCTTTCTTT,CSVEKAGKGTEAFF
few,TRBJ2-5,TRBV30,NA,TGTGCCTGGAAATACCCCAAGCGAGGAGAGACCCAGTACTTC,CAWKYPKRGETQYF
NA,TRBJ2-7,TRBV2,NA,TGTGCCAGCAGGACGACAGAGAGCTCCTACGAGCAGTACTTC,CASRTTESSYEQYF
few,TRBJ2-7,TRBV5-4,TRBD1,TGTGCCAGCAGCTCCCGGGACAGATCCTACGAGCAGTACTTC,CASSSRDRSYEQYF
NA,TRBJ2-2,TRBV11-2,TRBD1,TGTGCCAGCAGTAACCCCGGGACAGGGAATGTCGGGGAGCTGTTTTTT,CASSNPGTGNVGELFF
few,TRBJ1-1,TRBV20-1,NA,TGCAGTGCTAGAGGCGGAGGGGAAGCTTTCTTT,CSARGGGEAFF
NA,TRBJ2-3,TRBV15,NA,TGTGCCACCAGCCCTAGGGCTAGGGGGCAGTATTTT,CATSPRARGQYF
few,TRBJ2-5,TRBV11-1,TRBD2,TGTGCCAGCAGCTTTGCGGGAGCCCAACAGACCCAGTACTTC,CASSFAGAQQTQYF
NA,TRBJ1-1,TRBV19,NA,TGTGCCAGTAGTAACTTCATGAACACTGAAGCTTTCTTT,CASSNFMNTEAFF
few,TRBJ2-1,TRBV14,NA,TGTGCCAGCAGCCAAGGTTTCTACCGCAACTACAATGAGCAGTTCTTC,CASSQGFYRNYNEQFF
NA,TRBJ1-5,TRBV28,TRBD1,TGTGCCAGCAGTTTTAGGGGACAGCGGCTTAGCAATCAGCCCCAGCATTTT,CASSFRGQRLSNQPQHF
few,TRBJ2-7,TRBV6-6,NA,TGTGCCAGCAGATTACTATACATGGAGGCGCGGGAGCAGTACTTC,CASRLLYMEAREQYF
few,TRBJ2-3,TRBV7-2,TRBD2,TGTGCCAGCAGCTTTACTAGCGGGAGCACAGATACGCAGTATTTT,CASSFTSGSTDTQYF
few,TRBJ1-1,TRBV5-1,TRBD1,TGCGCCAGCGGGACAGAATTGAACACTGAAGCTTTCTTT,CASGTELNTEAFF
few,TRBJ2-7,TRBV30,NA,TGTGCCTGGACCCGAAGCGACGAGCAGTACTTC,CAWTRSDEQYF
few,TRBJ1-4,TRBV29-1,TRBD1,TGCAGCGTTGAAGAGGCAGGGGGCGGGAGTGAAAAACTGTTTTTT,CSVEEAGGGSEKLFF
NA,TRBJ2-6,TRBV7-9,NA,TGTGCCAGCAGCTTACTTGGGGCCAACGTCCTGACTTTC,CASSLLGANVLTF
NA,TRBJ2-2,TRBV9,NA,TGTGCCAGCAGCGTCGGGGAGGGGGGCCCCGGGGAGCTGTTTTTT,CASSVGEGGPGELFF
few,TRBJ2-7,TRBV4-3,NA,TGCGCCAGCAGCCAAGAACCGACAGCCTACGAGCAGTACTTC,CASSQEPTAYEQYF
few,TRBJ2-7,TRBV5-1,NA,TGCGCCAGCAGCCCTGGGGACATTTCCCCGTCCTACGAGCAGTACTTC,CASSPGDISPSYEQYF
few,TRBJ2-3,TRBV28,TRBD2,TGTGCCAGCAGTTTCCTAGCGGGAGGGAGTGTAGATACGCAGTATTTT,CASSFLAGGSVDTQYF
NA,TRBJ1-1,TRBV4-2,TRBD1,TGTGCCAGCAGCCAAGACGCACAGGGGTTAACGAACACTGAAGCTTTCTTT,CASSQDAQGLTNTEAFF
NA,TRBJ2-2,TRBV4-3,TRBD1,TGCGCCAGCAGCCAAATAATAACAGGGGGAAACACCGGGGAGCTGTTTTTT,CASSQIITGGNTGELFF
NA,TRBJ2-3,TRBV7-3,TRBD2,TGTGCCAGCAGCTTAACTGGGACTAGCGGGAGGAGCACAGATACGCAGTATTTT,CASSLTGTSGRSTDTQYF
few,TRBJ1-5,TRBV9,TRBD1,TGTGCCAGCAGCCTCGGGGATGGGACAGGGGTACCTCAGCCCCAGCATTTT,CASSLGDGTGVPQPQHF